The text below deals with one T cell receptor (beta chain). Its antigen remains undetermined. Base qualities are missing; no much larger clone stands one base away. Collaborating institutions collected whole blood in K2EDTA tubes following their own protocols. Collaborator samples were shipped for TCRbeta analysis as frozen whole blood, isolated PBMCs, or DNA extracted from either sample type. TCRbeta CDR3 regions were amplified from genomic DNA using the immunoSEQ Assay, a bias-controlled multiplex PCR. The authors' pipeline ran thus. The number of nucleated cells in each sample was estimated from the amplification of reference gene primers within the assay. To quantify the absolute abundance of each unique TCRbeta CDR3 rearrangement, sequence reads were collapsed and filtered. For each sample, productive Simpson clonality was calculated as the square root of Simpson's diversity index across productive rearrangements. The table comes from immuneACCESS by way of TCRdb, which keeps in-frame sequences with V and J called. Part of the clones is missing from these tables; in studies checked, under half for an unresolved V gene and the rest for unknown reasons. From that table come the V and J calls and clone size; the DNA was used to work out D and trimming. Across this sample there are over 130,000 clones, with about 80% seen only once. The top ten clonotypes cover around 16% of the sample.

This sample is part of a study of blood T cell repertoires in COVID-19 (TCRdb year 2020). Regarding the study in general: Collaborator samples came from the United States, Italy and Spain and covered acute and convalescent phases of COVID-19. The prospective study material was composed of cDNA or gDNA derived from T cells, B-cell-depleted T cells, or PBMCs. Subjects who had been exposed to COVID-19, were actively infected with it, or had recovered from it provided the deeply sampled blood TCRbeta repertoires that made up the dataset. The repertoires were released in a freely available public database intended as a resource for research on the immune response to SARS-CoV-2. Where HLA class I and class II types were available, the types were taken from metadata supplied by the sample provider, not from assay-based typing. The samples were drawn from two sources: the first 160 participants of the ongoing ImmuneRACE study, and about 1,300 subjects contributed by 6 global collaborators. A de-identified subject ID, COVID-19 status, age in years and sex were almost always included in the sample metadata.

The V end gives up 0 bases and the J end 6 bases, leaving 5 bases in the junction not matched to a gene. The CDR1 and CDR2 encoded by the germline V gene are SGHDT and YYEEEE. The CDR3 runs 14 amino acids, cysteine and phenylalanine included. Only the CDR3 part of the read is kept: 42 bases, read in frame from the first base. Broader findings and caveats from the paper: The quantity of clinical and demographic metadata differed by source and by participant and was supplied without curation.

The rearranged chain carries TRBV5-6 and TRBJ1-2; 7 central bases correspond to TRBD1. The sample taken for sequencing was peripheral blood. The receptor was derived from a man aged 50-60 years with acute or convalescent COVID-19. The CDR3 loop reads CASSLGRGLNGYTF. The sequenced DNA: TGTGCCAGCAGCTTGGGTAGGGGGCTAAATGGCTACACCTTC.